Below, 23 T cell receptor beta chains from the same sample are listed, as sequenced in a study of CD8 T cells in Susac syndrome. Random hexamers were used to reverse transcribe the RNA input (about 0.45 to 1 ug). A single record per CDR3 protein comes from TCRdb applying MiXCR to the immunoSEQ multiplex PCR reads. This table has around 180,000 distinct CDR3 sequences, roughly 92% appearing once. The sequenced material came from CD4+ T cells from PBMCs. The receptors were sampled from a human donor with Susac syndrome.

This clonotype is a singleton in its sample. The chain uses TRBV4-2 and TRBJ2-7, with 10 nucleotides matching TRBD1. CDR1 and CDR2 (germline): LGHNA, YNFKEQ. V lost 3 bases and J lost 2; bases outside the gene matches: 7. The CDR3 length is 16 residues. For the CDR3, the DNA is TGTGCCAGCAGCCAGGCGCTTGGACAGGGGGCCTACGAGCAGTACTTC. Translation gives CASSQALGQGAYEQYF.

V and J are TRBV5-1 and TRBJ1-1, with 7 bases aligning to TRBD1. The CDR3 length is 16 residues. Germline V gene lookup returns CDR1 SGHRS and CDR2 YFSETQ. Germline trimming cut 0 bases from V and 0 bases from J; bases unmatched to any gene: 5. For the CDR3, the DNA is TGCGCCAGCAGCTTGGGAGGGGGCCAGGTGAACACTGAAGCTTTCTTT. Translated, it gives CASSLGGGQVNTEAFF.

The CDR3 is CASSQGQGALNYGYTF. The CDR3 coding sequence is TGTGCCAGCAGCCAGGGACAGGGGGCGTTAAACTATGGCTACACCTTC. The V gene is TRBV27, the J gene TRBJ1-2, with TRBD1 matching 12 bases. J was trimmed by 2 bases and V by 6 bases; bases with no gene match: 7. Germline V gene data show CDR1 as MNHEY and CDR2 as SMNVEV (reference sequence). The CDR3 is made up of 16 amino acids.

The rearrangement uses TRBV29-1 and TRBJ2-1; D remains ambiguous. The CDR3 consists of 14 residues. V was pared by 8 bases and J by 6 bases, with 20 bases between. Germline assignment: CDR1 SQVTM and CDR2 ANQGSEA. CDR3 amino acids: CSTAKGVLGNEQFF. The CDR3, as DNA: TGCAGCACTGCAAAAGGAGTTTTGGGCAATGAGCAGTTCTTC.

J is TRBJ1-1 and V is TRBV20-1, with TRBD1 matching 7 bases. V dropped 0 bases and J dropped 5; count of bases not matched to a gene: 6. CDR3 size: 14 residues. Germline CDR1 is DFQATT and CDR2 is SNEGSKA (reference sequence). CDR3 residues: CSARDPDRLTEAFF. The CDR3 nucleotides are TGCAGTGCTAGAGATCCGGACAGGTTGACTGAAGCTTTCTTT.

This chain links TRBV3-1 with TRBJ1-5; TRBD1 might be the D (6 bases). The V end lost 4 bases, the J end lost 3 bases, and 7 bases lay between the germline ends. Germline assignment: CDR1 LGHDT and CDR2 YNNKEL (reference sequence). This CDR3 is built from 13 residues. The CDR3, as DNA: TGTGCCAGCAGCCCAGGGGTCAATCAGCCCCAGCATTTT. It is translated as CASSPGVNQPQHF.

On this clonotype itself: Sequence at one end of the junction differs from germline and may be a read error. The gene calls are TRBV12-3 or TRBV12-4 and TRBJ1-6, with D tentatively TRBD1 (5 bases). The CDR3 totals 13 residues. The CDR3 protein is CTSSLGQGSPLHF. In DNA form, the CDR3 reads TGTACCAGCAGCCTCGGGCAGGGTTCACCCCTCCACTTT.

The rearrangement links TRBV10-3 to TRBJ2-7, with D uncertain. CDR1 is ENHRY and CDR2 is SYGVKD in the germline V gene. This CDR3 contains 14 residues. The germline V and J ends were trimmed by 11 bases and 0 bases, with 17 bases remaining between them. The CDR3 is CAAKVHSSSYEQYF. DNA for the CDR3: TGTGCCGCCAAGGTCCACTCCAGCTCCTACGAGCAGTACTTC.

This chain links TRBV25-1 with TRBJ2-1; 9 bases line up with TRBD2. Germline V lookup: CDR1 MGHDK, CDR2 SYGVNS. The CDR3 consists of 16 residues. V lost 3 bases and J lost 7; bases outside the gene matches: 10. The CDR3 loop reads CASSDSSAGGWNEQFF. The CDR3 nucleotides read TGTGCCAGCAGTGATAGTTCAGCGGGGGGCTGGAATGAGCAGTTCTTC.

This chain joins TRBV20-1 and TRBJ1-5; no reliable D call. Trimming cost V 0 bases and J 3 bases, with 9 bases left between them. The CDR3 sequence is 14 residues long. Germline V gene data show CDR1 as DFQATT and CDR2 as SNEGSKA (reference sequence). The CDR3 bases are TGCAGTGCTAGAGATCCCAGACACAATCAGCCCCAGCATTTT. Amino acid sequence: CSARDPRHNQPQHF.

V is TRBV10-3 and J is TRBJ2-7; D may correspond to TRBD1 or TRBD2 (6 bases each). Germline loops: CDR1 ENHRY, CDR2 SYGVKD. The V end was cut by 0 bases, the J end by 7 bases, with 13 bases between. There are 14 residues in the CDR3. The CDR3 DNA is TGTGCCATCAGTGAGTCGAACCGGGGGACAGAGCAGTACTTC. Translating gives CAISESNRGTEQYF.

The chain links TRBV9 to TRBJ2-7; either TRBD1 or TRBD2 may supply D (5 bases each). From germline, CDR1 is SGDLS and CDR2 YYNGEE. The V end was cut by 0 bases, the J end by 7 bases, with 17 bases between. The CDR3 contains 15 residues. CDR3 bases: TGTGCCAGCAGCGTAGACCCGGGGCTAGAGAGGGAGCAGTACTTC. Protein: CASSVDPGLEREQYF. The variable domain in full, with the rest retrieved from reference TRBV9 and TRBJ2-7, is DSGVTQTPKHLITATGQRVTLRCSPRSGDLSVYWYQQSLDQGLQFLIQYYNGEERAKGNILERFSAQQFPDLHSELNLSSLELGDSALYFCASSVDPGLEREQYFGPGTRLTVT.

CDR3: CSARGANTGELFF. In DNA form, the CDR3 reads TGCAGTGCTAGAGGGGCGAACACCGGGGAGCTGTTTTTT. This chain joins TRBV20-1 and TRBJ2-2; D is ambiguous. The CDR3 is made up of 13 amino acids. Per germline, CDR1 DFQATT and CDR2 SNEGSKA (reference sequence). The ends were cut back, 1 base at V and 0 bases at J, with 3 bases in the middle.

This chain uses TRBV5-1 with TRBJ2-3; D is uncertain. Trimming left V 2 bases short and J 2 bases short, with 9 bases between. This CDR3 region has 14 residues. Germline values: CDR1 SGHRS, CDR2 YFSETQ. CDR3 coding DNA: TGCGCCAGCAGCTTCGGAACAAACACAGATACGCAGTATTTT. It is translated as CASSFGTNTDTQYF.

A single count supports this clonotype. The chain combines TRBV3-1 with TRBJ2-1; D ambiguous. The CDR3 runs 14 residues. CDR1 is LGHDT and CDR2 is YNNKEL in the germline V gene (reference sequence). The V end lost 5 bases, the J end lost 0 bases, and 8 bases lay between the germline ends. As DNA, the CDR3 is TGTGCCAGCAGCGTCCTAAGCTCCTACAATGAGCAGTTCTTC. It codes for CASSVLSSYNEQFF.

The rearrangement links TRBV9 to TRBJ2-5; D remains ambiguous. There are 14 residues in the CDR3. The germline V and J ends were trimmed by 0 bases and 0 bases, with 6 bases remaining between them. Germline values: CDR1 SGDLS, CDR2 YYNGEE. This CDR3 reads CASSVAGDQETQYF. The CDR3 bases are TGTGCCAGCAGCGTAGCTGGTGACCAAGAGACCCAGTACTTC.

The chain employs TRBV5-1 and TRBJ2-3; a weak D match, TRBD1 (6 bases). The CDR3 sequence is 13 residues long. V dropped 2 bases and J dropped 11 bases, with 15 bases sitting between them. The V gene's germline CDR1 is SGHRS and CDR2 YFSETQ. The CDR3 region has the DNA TGCGCCAGCAGCTTCTACAGGGAAGGGGTGCAGTATTTT. Its protein product is CASSFYREGVQYF.

The chain uses TRBV5-1 and TRBJ2-5, with TRBD2 matching 9 bases. Germline CDR1 SGHRS, CDR2 YFSETQ. J gave up 2 bases and V 2 bases, and 7 bases lay outside the gene matches. The CDR3 is 16 amino acids. The CDR3: CASSFGLAGLQETQYF. As DNA, the CDR3 is TGCGCCAGCAGCTTCGGGCTAGCGGGGTTACAAGAGACCCAGTACTTC.

This clonotype showed up just once. The chain uses TRBV20-1 and TRBJ2-3; TRBD2 matches 7 bases. The CDR3 contains 15 residues. CDR1 is DFQATT and CDR2 is SNEGSKA in the germline V gene (reference sequence). Losses at the gene ends were 3 bases for V and 0 bases for J; bases not matched to a gene: 6. CDR3 sequence (DNA): TGCAGTGCTAGGTCGGCGGGGGAAAGCACAGATACGCAGTATTTT. Protein sequence: CSARSAGESTDTQYF.

The chain has TRBV20-1 and TRBJ1-6; D remains unclear. Germline V gene lookup returns CDR1 DFQATT and CDR2 SNEGSKA (reference sequence). V lost 0 bases and J 0 bases, leaving 6 bases between the germline ends. The CDR3 is 15 amino acids. CDR3 coding DNA: TGCAGTGCTAGAGAGGGGAGCTCCTATAATTCACCCCTCCACTTT. This codes for CSAREGSSYNSPLHF.

The chain joins TRBV14 to TRBJ1-2; weak D call: TRBD1 (5 bases). V shed 7 bases and J shed 5 bases, with 23 bases lying between them. The germline gives CDR1 SGHDN, CDR2 FVKESK. The CDR3 is 16 amino acids. CDR3: CASTPSGHPTWYGYTF. For the CDR3, the DNA is TGTGCCAGCACCCCTTCCGGACACCCCACGTGGTATGGCTACACCTTC.

This chain links TRBV6-5 with TRBJ1-2; a weak D match, TRBD1 (6 bases). V shed 0 bases and J shed 4 bases, with 9 bases lying between them. Germline assignment: CDR1 MNHEY and CDR2 SVGAGI. This CDR3 spans 14 amino acids. As DNA, the CDR3 is TGTGCCAGCAGTTACTCGAGCAGGGGCTATGGCTACACCTTC. Protein product: CASSYSSRGYGYTF.

The J gene is TRBJ2-1, the V gene TRBV29-1; D might be TRBD1 (6 bases). From germline, CDR1 is SQVTM and CDR2 ANQGSEA. Between the trimmed V and J ends, which lost 1 base and 6 bases, there was a span of 7 bases. There are 12 residues in the CDR3. Here the CDR3 DNA reads TGCAGCGTTGAAGTACAGGGCAATGAGCAGTTCTTC. Its protein product is CSVEVQGNEQFF.